This TCR beta chain is drawn from a study of beta chain features in type 1 diabetes. Regarding the study as a whole: In comparison with healthy donors, patients had naive, central memory and Treg TCRB repertoires that appeared more similar.

The isolated RNA, all of it, was reverse transcribed, so expressed TCRB transcripts were what got sequenced. Clones were sequenced by immunoSEQ multiplex PCR, and TCRdb holds only the in-frame ones, with some missing. In the table there are 900,000 or so clones, 15% to 20% of which are singletons. CDR1 and CDR2 (germline): MDHEN, SYDVKM. This CDR3 region has 21 residues. Trimming at V came to 4 bases and at J to 2 bases, leaving 17 bases not matched to a gene. Researchers reported sorting CD4+ naive, central memory, regulatory and stem cell-like memory cells via CD45RO/CCR7/CD25/CD127/CD95/CD27. With respect to this clone: Its cognate antigen is unknown.

The sample taken for sequencing was naive CD4+ T cells from blood. This receptor was taken from a woman younger than 35 in good health. The chain has TRBV28 and TRBJ2-1; 13 bases match TRBD2. CDR3 in DNA: TGTGCCAGCAGTTCCCCTTCGTTACTAGCGGGAGGGCACCTTACCTACAATGAGCAGTTCTTC. It yields the protein CASSSPSLLAGGHLTYNEQFF.